This entry concerns a single T cell receptor (beta chain). Its antigen is unidentified. These data come from a study of OX40 agonist ivuxolimab in advanced cancers. Study-wide results and limits: Both blood CD4+ and CD8+ T cells showed clonal growth by week 6 at 0.1 to 3.0 mg/kg.

This CDR3 is 15 amino acids long. Deletions cut 0 bases from V and 0 bases from J, with 7 bases between. CDR1 is SGHRS, CDR2 YFSETQ, per germline. Only in-frame clones appear in the TCRdb table, and some are missing; sequencing was by immunoSEQ multiplex PCR. The sample yields over 10,000 clones, around 80% seen once. Sequences were derived from CD4+ or CD8+ T cells sorted from blood, sampled in a trial of the OX40 agonist ivuxolimab. This chain connects TRBV5-1 to TRBJ2-1; D ambiguous. The sequence was collected from an adult with an advanced solid tumor such as melanoma, head and neck, liver or kidney cancer. CDR3 bases: TGCGCCAGCAGCTTGGGACTGAGCTCCTACAATGAGCAGTTCTTC. Amino acids: CASSLGLSSYNEQFF.